A selection of T cell receptor delta chains follows, all from one sample in a study of gamma-delta T cells after stem cell transplantation. TCRdb processed the RT-PCR reads again with the CATT caller. The table records some 2,200 delta-chain clones, less than 10% of them present only once. Specimen: gamma-delta T cells. These receptors all stem from a human donor. It is not recorded whose cells these are; they may come from a transplant donor. Both conserved end residues are part of each CDR3. A D gene is named only where the DNA matches it firmly. Clone size appears in some rows only: once, few, many, or a class for an expanded clone.

CDR3nt: TGTGCCTGTGACAGACTGGGGGATACCGATAAACTCATCTTT
CDR3aa: CACDRLGDTDKLIF
d_gene: TRDD3
abundance: medium-sized
v_gene: TRDV2
j_gene: TRDJ1

CDR3nt: TGTGCCTGTGACCTACTGGGTAAGTCGGGGGGCACCGATAAACTCATCTTT
CDR3aa: CACDLLGKSGGTDKLIF
d_gene: NA
abundance: medium-sized
v_gene: TRDV2
j_gene: TRDJ1

CDR3nt: TGTGCCTGTGACTCCCTGCTGGGGGACCCCGATAAACTCATCTTT
CDR3aa: CACDSLLGDPDKLIF
d_gene: TRDD3
abundance: NA
v_gene: TRDV2
j_gene: TRDJ1

CDR3nt: TGTGCCTGTGACACAATTACTGGGGGTTCCCCGGCTTTGACAGCACAACTCTTCTTT
CDR3aa: CACDTITGGSPALTAQLFF
d_gene: TRDD3
abundance: NA
v_gene: TRDV2
j_gene: TRDJ2

CDR3nt: TGTGCCTGTGACACTCTGGGGGGCGGAGGTGACACCGATAAACTCATCTTT
CDR3aa: CACDTLGGGGDTDKLIF
d_gene: TRDD3
abundance: large
v_gene: TRDV2
j_gene: TRDJ1

CDR3nt: TGTGCCTGTGACACCTTAACTTCTGGGGGACCGTACACCGATAAACTAATCTTT
CDR3aa: CACDTLTSGGPYTDKLIF
d_gene: TRDD3
abundance: few
v_gene: TRDV2
j_gene: TRDJ1

CDR3nt: TGTGCCTGCGATACTGGGGGATCCGAGTCCTGGGACACCCGACAGATGTTTTTC
CDR3aa: CACDTGGSESWDTRQMFF
d_gene: TRDD3
abundance: few
v_gene: TRDV2
j_gene: TRDJ3

CDR3nt: TGTGCCTGTGACACGCTACTGGACACCGATAAACTCATCTTT
CDR3aa: CACDTLLDTDKLIF
d_gene: NA
abundance: large
v_gene: TRDV2
j_gene: TRDJ1

CDR3nt: TGTGCTCTTGGGTCGCGTTCCTACTGGGGGATTTACACCGATAAACTCATCTTT
CDR3aa: CALGSRSYWGIYTDKLIF
d_gene: TRDD3
abundance: medium-sized
v_gene: TRDV1
j_gene: TRDJ1

CDR3nt: TGCGCCTGTGACACCGGTTTTGGGGGGGTAAGTTCCACCTGGGACACCCGACAGATGTTTTTC
CDR3aa: CACDTGFGGVSSTWDTRQMFF
d_gene: NA
abundance: NA
v_gene: TRDV2
j_gene: TRDJ3

CDR3nt: TGTGCCTGTGATAAGGTACTGGGGGATACCAAGCTACTGTACACCGATAAACTCATCTTT
CDR3aa: CACDKVLGDTKLLYTDKLIF
d_gene: TRDD3
abundance: large
v_gene: TRDV2
j_gene: TRDJ1

CDR3nt: TGTGCCTGTGACAATCTGGGGGATACGGCCGGACCCCTGATCTTT
CDR3aa: CACDNLGDTAGPLIF
d_gene: TRDD3
abundance: NA
v_gene: TRDV2
j_gene: TRDJ4

CDR3nt: TGTGCCTGTGACACTTTGGGGGACGGGACGGGAGTGGACACCGATAAACTCATCTTT
CDR3aa: CACDTLGDGTGVDTDKLIF
d_gene: TRDD3
abundance: medium-sized
v_gene: TRDV2
j_gene: TRDJ1

CDR3nt: TGTGCCTGTTTTGTACTGGGGGTCACAACCGATAAACTCATCTTT
CDR3aa: CACFVLGVTTDKLIF
d_gene: TRDD3
abundance: few
v_gene: TRDV2
j_gene: TRDJ1

CDR3nt: TGTGCCTGTGACCCTATGGAGGGGACCAACACCGATAAACTCATCTTT
CDR3aa: CACDPMEGTNTDKLIF
d_gene: NA
abundance: NA
v_gene: TRDV2
j_gene: TRDJ1

CDR3nt: TGTGCCTGTGACACCGCGGGGGCCTTGAGCTCCTGGGACACCCGACAGATGTTTTTC
CDR3aa: CACDTAGALSSWDTRQMFF
d_gene: NA
abundance: medium-sized
v_gene: TRDV2
j_gene: TRDJ3

CDR3nt: TGTGCCTGTGATCCGATTTCTACTGGGGGACGTAAAACGAGCTCCTGGGACACCCGACAGATGTTTTTC
CDR3aa: CACDPISTGGRKTSSWDTRQMFF
d_gene: TRDD3
abundance: medium-sized
v_gene: TRDV2
j_gene: TRDJ3

CDR3nt: TGTGCCTGTGACACGGTACTGGGGGATACGCCGAATAAACTCATCTTT
CDR3aa: CACDTVLGDTPNKLIF
d_gene: TRDD3
abundance: large
v_gene: TRDV2
j_gene: TRDJ1

CDR3nt: TGTGCCTGTGACACCGTCCTTTCTCATCTGGGGGATAAAGTTTTGGGGGACGATAAACTCATCTTT
CDR3aa: CACDTVLSHLGDKVLGDDKLIF
d_gene: TRDD3
abundance: medium-sized
v_gene: TRDV2
j_gene: TRDJ1

CDR3nt: TGTGCCTGTGACTTACTGGGGGCCGTTGCCGATAACCTCATCTTT
CDR3aa: CACDLLGAVADNLIF
d_gene: TRDD3
abundance: NA
v_gene: TRDV2
j_gene: TRDJ1

CDR3nt: TGTGCCTGTGACACCGTACTGGGGGACTCCTGGGACACCCGACAGATGTTTTTC
CDR3aa: CACDTVLGDSWDTRQMFF
d_gene: TRDD3
abundance: medium-sized
v_gene: TRDV2
j_gene: TRDJ3

CDR3nt: TGTGCCTGTGACACGGTCACTGGGGGATACAAGGACCACGATAAACTCATCTTT
CDR3aa: CACDTVTGGYKDHDKLIF
d_gene: TRDD3
abundance: medium-sized
v_gene: TRDV2
j_gene: TRDJ1

CDR3nt: TGTGCCTGTGATCCAGTACTGGGGGATCCCAAGTACACCGATAAACTCATCTTT
CDR3aa: CACDPVLGDPKYTDKLIF
d_gene: TRDD3
abundance: medium-sized
v_gene: TRDV2
j_gene: TRDJ1

CDR3nt: TGTGCCTGTGACGCTCTACTGGAAAACACCGATAAACTCATCTTT
CDR3aa: CACDALLENTDKLIF
d_gene: NA
abundance: large
v_gene: TRDV2
j_gene: TRDJ1

CDR3nt: TGTGCCTGCGACGAACTACTGGGGATGTACACCGATAAACTCATCTTT
CDR3aa: CACDELLGMYTDKLIF
d_gene: TRDD3
abundance: medium-sized
v_gene: TRDV2
j_gene: TRDJ1

CDR3nt: TGTGCCTGTGACACTCTGGGGGATCCCCCGCCCGATAAACTCATCTTT
CDR3aa: CACDTLGDPPPDKLIF
d_gene: TRDD3
abundance: large
v_gene: TRDV2
j_gene: TRDJ1

CDR3nt: TGTGCCTGTGACACGATAGATGGGGGGAGTACCGATAAACTCATCTTT
CDR3aa: CACDTIDGGSTDKLIF
d_gene: NA
abundance: large
v_gene: TRDV2
j_gene: TRDJ1